This T cell receptor (beta chain) was profiled in a study of graft-versus-host responses after intestinal transplantation. Unmatched junction bases numbered 3, after V lost 4 bases and J lost 0 bases. Per the germline V gene, CDR1 is LNHDA and CDR2 is SQIVND (reference sequence). CDR3 length: 14 residues. Concerning this clone: Its antigen is still unknown.

This table comes from immunoSEQ multiplex PCR, and its TCRdb copy is limited to in-frame clones, with some not included. This repertoire shows roughly 100,000 clones, about 90% found once; its top ten account for about 1%. The sample consisted of unstimulated CD4+ T cells sorted from spleen or lymph node cells, taken before intestinal transplant. This clonotype was obtained from a human donor who received an intestinal transplant. The chain joins TRBV19 to TRBJ2-7; TRBD2 agrees at 7 bases. For the CDR3, the DNA is TGTGCCAGTAGTAGGGGAGGGGTCTCCTACGAGCAGTACTTC. This sequence encodes CASSRGGVSYEQYF.